Below are 22 T cell receptor beta chains sequenced from a single sample in a study of response to subunit inactivated influenza vaccine. TCRdb ran MiXCR on the RT-PCR reads and lists one entry per CDR3 protein. The sample lists hundreds of thousands of distinct CDR3 sequences, over 9% seen once, with roughly 11% in the top ten. A further study also used this sample, focusing on T cells expressing NK-cell markers. That paper states: Researchers built TCR beta cDNA using 5'RACE template switching with UMIs.

The specimen was PBMCs from blood, collected on the day of vaccination. Receptors originate from a man aged 45-60 years who received an inactivated influenza vaccine.

This clonotype was counted between two and nine times. The chain has TRBV7-2 and TRBJ2-7, with TRBD2 matching over 7 bases. There are 15 residues in the CDR3. Trimming at V came to 2 bases and at J to 7 bases, leaving 11 bases not matched to a gene. Germline lookup yields CDR1 SGHTA and CDR2 FQGNSA. The CDR3: CASSLPSGIPREQYF. The CDR3 DNA sequence: TGTGCCAGCAGCTTACCGAGCGGGATCCCGAGGGAGCAGTACTTC.

The J gene is TRBJ1-3, the V gene TRBV29-1; D remains ambiguous. The germline CDR1 and CDR2 sequences are SQVTM and ANQGSEA. This CDR3 spans 13 amino acids. Trimming cost V 4 bases and J 2 bases, with 9 bases left between them. Here the CDR3 reads CSVGGPTGNTIYF. CDR3 in DNA: TGCAGCGTTGGGGGTCCGACTGGAAACACCATATATTTT.

This clonotype was seen more than once but under ten times. The rearrangement links TRBV7-6 to TRBJ2-1; TRBD2 matches at 7 bases. J gave up 5 bases and V 2 bases, and 12 bases lay outside the gene matches. Germline V gives CDR1 SGHVS, CDR2 FNYEAQ. The CDR3 has 17 residues. The DNA of the CDR3 is TGTGCCAGCAGCTTATTTCGCGGCGGGAGCATCAACAATGAGCAGTTCTTC. Translation gives CASSLFRGGSINNEQFF.

Only a few counts were recorded for this clonotype. The V gene is TRBV7-9, the J gene TRBJ2-3; 7 bases are shared with TRBD1. V lost 5 bases, J lost 2 bases, and 10 bases stayed unmatched. Germline V gene data show CDR1 as SEHNR and CDR2 as FQNEAQ (reference sequence). The CDR3 loop spans 16 amino acids. DNA of the CDR3: TGTGCCAGCAGCCAGAGGACAGGACCCAACACAGATACGCAGTATTTT. Translated: CASSQRTGPNTDTQYF.

The chain has TRBV23-1 and TRBJ2-3; TRBD2 aligns across 7 bases. TRBV23-1 is placed among ORFs of uncertain function. This CDR3 is built from 14 residues. After removal of 7 bases from V and 2 bases from J, the junction contained 6 bases not matched to a gene. CDR3 nucleotide sequence: TGCGCCAGCACCGAGCTAGCGGTCACAGATACGCAGTATTTT. Translated, it gives CASTELAVTDTQYF.

This chain connects TRBV5-1 to TRBJ2-7; a weak D match, TRBD2 (5 bases). The ends were cut back, 1 base at V and 5 bases at J, with 10 bases in the middle. CDR3 size: 13 residues. CDR1 is SGHRS and CDR2 is YFSETQ in the germline V gene. The CDR3 sequence: CASSLSGIDEQYF. The DNA for the CDR3 is TGCGCCAGCAGCTTGTCGGGGATCGACGAGCAGTACTTC.

V usage is TRBV20-1 and J usage is TRBJ2-7; TRBD1 matches at 8 bases. V shed 1 base and J 0 bases; nucleotides not matched to a gene: 5. Germline values: CDR1 DFQATT, CDR2 SNEGSKA (reference sequence). This CDR3 has 15 amino acids. Here the CDR3 reads CSARVSGTGSYEQYF. The CDR3 nucleotides read TGCAGTGCTAGAGTCTCCGGGACAGGCTCCTACGAGCAGTACTTC.

This clonotype was detected a few times. V is TRBV5-1 and J is TRBJ2-1; maybe TRBD2 (6 bases). The CDR3 has 14 amino acids. Germline loops: CDR1 SGHRS, CDR2 YFSETQ. The ends were cut back, 2 bases at V and 6 bases at J, with 12 bases in the middle. The CDR3 region is CASSFSGVSNEQFF. The DNA for the CDR3 is TGCGCCAGCAGCTTTTCGGGAGTAAGCAATGAGCAGTTCTTC.

This clonotype was detected a few times. The chain employs TRBV7-9 and TRBJ1-2; TRBD1 matches at 7 bases. The ends lost 3 bases at V and 0 bases at J; junction bases unmatched: 4. CDR3 length: 15 amino acids. Per germline, CDR1 SEHNR and CDR2 FQNEAQ (reference sequence). This CDR3 reads CASSFDREANYGYTF. CDR3 in DNA: TGTGCCAGCAGCTTTGACAGGGAGGCTAACTATGGCTACACCTTC.

This clonotype came up many times. This rearrangement joins TRBV7-2 to TRBJ1-1; D remains unclear. The V gene lost 8 bases and the J gene lost 0 bases, with 13 bases spanning the gap. CDR1 SGHTA and CDR2 FQGNSA come from the germline V gene. The CDR3 consists of 14 residues. The CDR3 sequence is CASEDIWVNTEAFF. CDR3 in DNA: TGTGCCAGCGAAGACATTTGGGTGAACACTGAAGCTTTCTTT.

This clonotype appeared many times. The rearrangement links TRBV3-1 to TRBJ1-1; 7 bases line up with TRBD1. Germline loops: CDR1 LGHDT, CDR2 YNNKEL (reference sequence). The CDR3 loop spans 14 amino acids. After removal of 4 bases from V and 0 bases from J, the junction contained 2 bases not matched to a gene. The CDR3 nucleotides read TGTGCCAGCAGCCGGGGGACAGTGAACACTGAAGCTTTCTTT. Its protein product is CASSRGTVNTEAFF.

The V call is TRBV12-3 or TRBV12-4, the J call TRBJ2-5, with TRBD2 as a possible D gene (6 bases). There are 14 residues in the CDR3. V lost 3 bases and J lost 2, with 10 bases in between. The chain's CDR3 is CASSFAGWQETQYF. CDR3 coding DNA: TGTGCCAGCAGTTTCGCGGGGTGGCAAGAGACCCAGTACTTC.

This clonotype was observed a handful of times. The chain employs TRBV6-5 and TRBJ2-7; the match to TRBD2 covers 9 bases. CDR1 and CDR2 from the germline V gene are MNHEY and SVGAGI. The CDR3 extends over 14 amino acids. With V trimmed by 4 bases and J by 5 bases, 6 bases remained unmatched. The CDR3 loop reads CASSFSGRAHEQYF. The CDR3 region has the DNA TGTGCCAGCAGTTTTAGCGGGAGAGCGCACGAGCAGTACTTC.

The chain combines TRBV7-8 with TRBJ2-5; 9 bases align to TRBD2. V lost 2 bases, J lost 3 bases, and 13 bases stayed unmatched. Germline V gene data show CDR1 as SGHVS and CDR2 as FQNEAQ. This CDR3 is built from 18 residues. Here the CDR3 reads CASSLHRRGGLSKETQYF. CDR3 DNA: TGTGCCAGCAGCTTACACCGGCGGGGGGGCCTTTCAAAAGAGACCCAGTACTTC.

With respect to this clonotype: This CDR3 fails to terminate in the conserved phenylalanine or tryptophan, so it likely reflects a read error. The chain links TRBV5-1 to TRBJ2-1; the D call may be TRBD1 or TRBD2 (5 bases each). Germline V CDR1 and CDR2: SGHRS, YFSETQ. The CDR3 loop spans 14 amino acids. The germline V and J ends were trimmed by 3 bases and 4 bases, with 11 bases remaining between them. CDR3 sequence reads: CASSSPGPYNEQFL. CDR3 DNA: TGCGCCAGCAGCTCCCCGGGACCGTACAATGAGCAGTTCTTG.

The chain couples TRBV5-1 to TRBJ1-1, with 7 bases aligning to TRBD1. Germline CDR1 is SGHRS and CDR2 is YFSETQ. This CDR3 region has 17 residues. The ends lost 3 bases at V and 4 bases at J; junction bases unmatched: 15. Here the CDR3 DNA reads TGCGCCAGCAGCTGGAAGCCCAGGGGGGACACTTCCACTGAAGCTTTCTTT. It is translated as CASSWKPRGDTSTEAFF. Together with reference TRBV5-1 and TRBJ1-1, the CDR3 gives the full variable domain: KAGVTQTPRYLIKTRGQQVTLSCSPISGHRSVSWYQQTPGQGLQFLFEYFSETQRNKGNFPGRFSGRQFSNSRSEMNVSTLELGDSALYLCASSWKPRGDTSTEAFFGQGTRLTVV.

J is TRBJ1-5 and V is TRBV6-5; 7 bases are a match to TRBD1. The CDR3 covers 16 residues. The germline V gene has CDR1 MNHEY and CDR2 SVGAGI. V trimming: 2 bases; J trimming: 6 bases; junction bases outside the gene matches: 10. The CDR3 sequence is CASSYRVGQGGQPQHF. The CDR3 coding sequence is TGTGCCAGCAGTTACCGGGTCGGTCAGGGGGGTCAGCCCCAGCATTTT.

Points on this clonotype: This may stem from a read error, because a much larger clone lies one nucleotide away. The chain couples TRBV7-9 to TRBJ2-2; no clear D gene. Looked up from germline, CDR1 is SEHNR and CDR2 is FQNEAQ (reference sequence). The CDR3 length is 13 residues. The germline V and J ends were trimmed by 3 bases and 7 bases, with 9 bases remaining between them. CDR3 amino acids: CASSFHVGGELFF. CDR3 nucleotide sequence: TGTGCCAGCAGCTTCCACGTGGGCGGGGAGCTGTTTTTT.

This clonotype came up a few times. The rearrangement joins TRBV6-2 or TRBV6-3 to TRBJ2-3; 8 positions match TRBD1. Germline CDR1 is MNHEY and CDR2 is SVGEGT. The CDR3 covers 18 residues. The V and J ends lost 6 bases and 4 bases, in that order; junction bases with no gene match: 18. The CDR3 spells CASRNLLGQGLFPDTQYF. In DNA, the CDR3 is TGTGCCAGCAGAAACCTTCTCGGACAGGGTCTTTTCCCAGATACGCAGTATTTT.

Written as DNA, the CDR3 is TGTGCCTGGAGTGTGTGGGGGCAGAACTATGGCTACACCTTC. It codes for CAWSVWGQNYGYTF. The chain uses TRBV30 and TRBJ1-2; TRBD1 might be the D (6 bases). The CDR3 consists of 14 residues. V was shortened by 0 bases and J by 2 bases, with 10 bases between the two germline ends. The germline gives CDR1 GTSNPN, CDR2 SVGIG (reference sequence).

This clonotype occurred a few times. V and J are TRBV5-1 and TRBJ2-1, with 9 nucleotides matching TRBD1. Germline CDR1 SGHRS, CDR2 YFSETQ. The CDR3 spans 14 residues. J gave up 7 bases and V 2 bases, and 4 bases lay outside the gene matches. The CDR3 loop is CASSFLGQGNEQFF. CDR3 sequence (DNA): TGCGCCAGCAGCTTTCTCGGACAGGGGAATGAGCAGTTCTTC.

The chain employs TRBV7-2 and TRBJ2-1, with unresolved D. The CDR3 contains 13 residues. Looked up from germline, CDR1 is SGHTA and CDR2 is FQGNSA. Trimming pared 6 bases from V and 6 bases from J, leaving 12 bases between. CDR3 coding DNA: TGTGCCAGCAGGCGAGGCAGCAGCAATGAGCAGTTCTTC. It encodes CASRRGSSNEQFF.